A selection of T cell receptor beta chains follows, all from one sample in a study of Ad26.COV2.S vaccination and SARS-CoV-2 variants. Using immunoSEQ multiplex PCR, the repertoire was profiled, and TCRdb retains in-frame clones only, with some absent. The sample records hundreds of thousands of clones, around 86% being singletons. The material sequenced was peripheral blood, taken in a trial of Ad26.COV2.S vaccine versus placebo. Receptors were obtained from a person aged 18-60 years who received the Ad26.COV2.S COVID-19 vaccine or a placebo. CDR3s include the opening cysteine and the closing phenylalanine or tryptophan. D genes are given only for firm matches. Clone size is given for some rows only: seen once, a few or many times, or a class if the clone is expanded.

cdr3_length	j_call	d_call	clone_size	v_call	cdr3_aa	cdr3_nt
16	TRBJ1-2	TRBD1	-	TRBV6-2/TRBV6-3	CASSPSTGPANYGYTF	TGTGCCAGCAGTCCCTCGACAGGGCCAGCTAACTATGGCTACACCTTC
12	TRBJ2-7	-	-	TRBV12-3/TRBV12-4	CASSLSTLEQYF	TGTGCCAGCAGTCTTTCGACACTTGAGCAGTACTTC
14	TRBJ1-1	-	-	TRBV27	CASSLSRMKTEAFF	TGTGCCAGCAGTCTCAGTCGGATGAAGACTGAAGCTTTCTTT
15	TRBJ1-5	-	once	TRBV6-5	CASSYSSTGNQPQHF	TGTGCCAGCAGTTACTCGTCAACGGGGAATCAGCCCCAGCATTTT
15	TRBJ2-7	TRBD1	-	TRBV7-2	CASSLWRDRGNEQYF	TGTGCCAGCAGCTTATGGCGGGACAGGGGGAACGAGCAGTACTTC
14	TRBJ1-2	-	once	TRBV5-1	CASSLGEPGYGYTF	TGCGCCAGCAGCTTGGGAGAACCAGGTTATGGCTACACCTTC
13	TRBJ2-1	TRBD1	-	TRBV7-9	CASSGTGGNEQFF	TGTGCCAGCAGCGGGACAGGAGGGAATGAGCAGTTCTTC
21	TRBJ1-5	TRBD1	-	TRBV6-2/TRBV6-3	CASSYPEQGGPFGRSNQPQHF	TGTGCCAGCAGTTACCCCGAACAGGGGGGCCCCTTCGGTAGGAGCAATCAGCCCCAGCATTTT
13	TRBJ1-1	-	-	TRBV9	CASSVSSYTEAFF	TGTGCCAGCAGCGTATCGTCCTACACTGAAGCTTTCTTT
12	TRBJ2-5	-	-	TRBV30	CAWRQVQETQYF	TGTGCCTGGAGACAGGTACAAGAGACCCAGTACTTC
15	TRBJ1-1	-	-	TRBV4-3	CASPQVAGLYRVAFF	TGCGCCAGTCCTCAAGTCGCGGGATTGTACAGGGTAGCTTTCTTT
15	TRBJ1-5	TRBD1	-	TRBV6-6	CASRQTGGGNQPQHF	TGTGCCAGCAGACAGACAGGGGGCGGCAATCAGCCCCAGCATTTT
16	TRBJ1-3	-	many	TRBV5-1	CASSLQGLGSGNTIYF	TGCGCCAGCAGCTTACAAGGCTTAGGCTCTGGAAACACCATATATTTT
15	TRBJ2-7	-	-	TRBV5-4	CASSLGPQSSYEQYF	TGTGCCAGCAGCTTGGGACCCCAAAGCTCCTACGAGCAGTACTTC
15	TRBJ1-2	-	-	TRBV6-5	CASSITVGGGYGYTF	TGTGCCAGCAGCATTACGGTTGGGGGAGGGTATGGCTACACCTTC
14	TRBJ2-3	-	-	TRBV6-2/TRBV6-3	CASSPTGDTDTQYF	TGTGCCAGCAGTCCCACGGGGGACACAGATACGCAGTATTTT
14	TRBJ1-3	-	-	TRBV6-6	CASRRDISGNTIYF	TGTGCCAGCAGGAGGGACATCTCTGGAAACACCATATATTTT
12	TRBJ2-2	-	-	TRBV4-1	CASRSVAGELFF	TGCGCCAGCAGGAGCGTGGCCGGGGAGCTGTTTTTT
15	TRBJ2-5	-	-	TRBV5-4	CASSPQRGAQETQYF	TGTGCCAGCAGCCCGCAGAGGGGGGCCCAAGAGACCCAGTACTTC
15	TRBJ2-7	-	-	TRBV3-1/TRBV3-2	CASSNISLGAYEQYF	TGTGCCAGCAGCAACATTTCCCTGGGGGCTTACGAGCAGTACTTC
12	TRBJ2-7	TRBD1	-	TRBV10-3	CATSGQGNEQYF	TGTGCCACCTCGGGACAGGGTAACGAGCAGTACTTC
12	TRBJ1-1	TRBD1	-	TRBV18	CASSLGDRGAFF	TGTGCCAGCTCACTAGGGGACAGGGGAGCTTTCTTT
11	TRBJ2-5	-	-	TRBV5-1	CASSFAETQYF	TGCGCCAGCAGCTTTGCAGAGACCCAGTACTTC
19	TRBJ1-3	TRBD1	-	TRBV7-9	CASSTGGLQGAQSGNTIYF	TGTGCCAGCAGCACCGGGGGCCTACAGGGGGCTCAATCTGGAAACACCATATATTTT
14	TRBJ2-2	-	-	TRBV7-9	CASSFSSGTGELFF	TGTGCCAGCAGCTTCTCTAGTGGCACCGGGGAGCTGTTTTTT
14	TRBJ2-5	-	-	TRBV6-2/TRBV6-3	CASSPFRPQETQYF	TGTGCCAGCAGTCCCTTCCGGCCTCAAGAGACCCAGTACTTC
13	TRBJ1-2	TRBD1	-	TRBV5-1	CASSAGGDYGYTF	TGCGCCAGCAGCGCAGGGGGCGACTATGGCTACACCTTC
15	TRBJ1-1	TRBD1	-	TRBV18	CASSPPGGGGIEAFF	TGTGCCAGCTCACCCCCGGGAGGGGGCGGAATTGAAGCTTTCTTT
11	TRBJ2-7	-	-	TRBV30	CAWRQGGEQYF	TGTGCCTGGAGGCAGGGAGGCGAGCAGTACTTC
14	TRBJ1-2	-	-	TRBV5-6	CASRERDRRYGYTF	TGTGCCAGCAGAGAAAGGGACCGGAGGTATGGCTACACCTTC
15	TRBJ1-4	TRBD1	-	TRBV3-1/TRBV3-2	CASSQGTGRDEKLFF	TGTGCCAGCAGCCAAGGGACAGGGAGGGATGAAAAACTGTTTTTT
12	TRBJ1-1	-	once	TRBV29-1	CSVGGLNTEAFF	TGCAGCGTGGGCGGGCTGAACACTGAAGCTTTCTTT
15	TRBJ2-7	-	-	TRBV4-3	CASSHRLEGSYEQYF	TGCGCCAGCAGCCATAGACTCGAAGGGTCCTACGAGCAGTACTTC
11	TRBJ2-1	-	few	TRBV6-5	CASSNVGEQFF	TGTGCCAGCAGTAACGTAGGTGAGCAGTTCTTC
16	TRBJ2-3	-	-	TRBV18	CASSPLAGLSTDTQYF	TGTGCCAGCTCACCATTGGCAGGGCTATCGACAGATACGCAGTATTTT
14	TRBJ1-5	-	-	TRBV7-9	CASSSKVSNQPQHF	TGTGCCAGCAGCTCCAAGGTCAGCAATCAGCCCCAGCATTTT
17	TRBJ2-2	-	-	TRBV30	CAWSVPGSGPNTGELFF	TGTGCCTGGAGTGTACCAGGGTCCGGCCCGAACACCGGGGAGCTGTTTTTT
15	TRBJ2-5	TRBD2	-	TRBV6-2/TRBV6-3	CASSSSLAGTETQYF	TGTGCCAGCAGTTCGTCACTAGCGGGGACAGAGACCCAGTACTTC
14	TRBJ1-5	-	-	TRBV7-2	CASSLATSNQPQHF	TGTGCCAGCAGCTTAGCAACTAGCAATCAGCCCCAGCATTTT
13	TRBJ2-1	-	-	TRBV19	CASSMGSGYEQFF	TGTGCCAGTAGTATGGGATCAGGCTATGAGCAGTTCTTC
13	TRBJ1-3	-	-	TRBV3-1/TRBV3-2	CASSQGSGNTIYF	TGTGCCAGCAGCCAGGGTTCTGGAAACACCATATATTTT
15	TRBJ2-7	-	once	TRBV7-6	CASSLEYQGNHEQYF	TGTGCCAGCAGCTTAGAGTACCAGGGGAATCACGAGCAGTACTTC